This T cell receptor (beta chain) originates from a study of shared clonotypes between healthy human individuals. A word on this clone: Its antigen is still unknown.

Naive CD8 populations comprised CD45RO-negative cells positively selected for CCR7, excluding terminally differentiated effector memory CD45RA+ cells. Per the germline V gene, CDR1 is MNHEY and CDR2 is SVGAGI. The V and J ends lost 5 bases and 1 base respectively, with 13 bases between them. The CDR3 runs 15 residues. Regarding the study as a whole: Some clonotypes were shared by all four sorted-subset donors, while others were not shared. The non-shared ones had lower generation probabilities than the shared ones.

Libraries were prepared by immunoSEQ multiplex PCR; TCRdb keeps only in-frame clonotypes and omits some of them. The sample carries 560,000 or so clones, around 96% recorded once. Sequenced sample: naive CD8+ T cells sorted from blood. The V and J genes are TRBV6-5 and TRBJ2-3, with D possibly matching TRBD2 (5 bases). This TCR was recovered from a woman in her 30s in good health. The CDR3 nucleotides read TGTGCCAGCAGTACCGCATCGCGGGGCACAGATACGCAGTATTTT. This encodes CASSTASRGTDTQYF.